This T cell receptor beta chain was profiled in a study of cytomegalovirus exposure and HLA in healthy donors. As for this clone: Its antigen is undetermined.

The PCR had 60 Vbeta and 13 Jbeta primers. Clones were sequenced by immunoSEQ multiplex PCR, and TCRdb holds only the in-frame ones, with some missing. This sample has almost 200,000 clones, with around 75% found just once. Study-level results: An analysis was carried out later, and it reportedly showed fewer N-insertions in an Asian-associated ancestry cluster than the approximately 660-donor mean.

Source material: PBMCs. This sequence was found in a male donor in good health and CMV-seropositive.

Written as DNA, the CDR3 is TGTGCCAGCACTCTCCGGGACAGGGCCTCCTACGAGCAGTACTTC. Translation: CASTLRDRASYEQYF. The rearrangement joins TRBV28 to TRBJ2-5; 9 bases are shared with TRBD1. The tail of the sequence fits TRBJ2-7 better, so the J call may be wrong. This CDR3 comprises 15 residues. CDR1 and CDR2 (germline): MDHEN, SYDVKM.